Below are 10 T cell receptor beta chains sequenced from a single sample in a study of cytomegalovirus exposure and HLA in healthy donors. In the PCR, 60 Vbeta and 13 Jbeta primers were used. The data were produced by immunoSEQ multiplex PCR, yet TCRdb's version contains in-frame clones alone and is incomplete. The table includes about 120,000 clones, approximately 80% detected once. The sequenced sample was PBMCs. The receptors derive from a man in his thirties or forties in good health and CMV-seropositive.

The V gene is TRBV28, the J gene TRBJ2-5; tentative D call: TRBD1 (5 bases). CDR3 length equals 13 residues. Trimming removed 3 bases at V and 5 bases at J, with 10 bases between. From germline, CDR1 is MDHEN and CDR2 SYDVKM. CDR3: CASSFYRGETQYF. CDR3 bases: TGTGCCAGCAGTTTCTATAGGGGTGAGACCCAGTACTTC. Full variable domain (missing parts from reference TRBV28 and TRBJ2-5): DVKVTQSSRYLVKRTGEKVFLECVQDMDHENMFWYRQDPGLGLRLIYFSYDVKMKEKGDIPEGYSVSREKKERFSLILESASTNQTSMYLCASSFYRGETQYFGPGTRLLVL.

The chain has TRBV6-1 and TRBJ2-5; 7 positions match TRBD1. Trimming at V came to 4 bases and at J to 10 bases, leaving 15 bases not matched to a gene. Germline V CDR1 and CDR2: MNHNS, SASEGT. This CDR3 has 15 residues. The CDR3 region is CASSVWSGTELDQYF. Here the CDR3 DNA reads TGTGCCAGCAGTGTATGGTCCGGGACAGAATTGGACCAGTACTTC.

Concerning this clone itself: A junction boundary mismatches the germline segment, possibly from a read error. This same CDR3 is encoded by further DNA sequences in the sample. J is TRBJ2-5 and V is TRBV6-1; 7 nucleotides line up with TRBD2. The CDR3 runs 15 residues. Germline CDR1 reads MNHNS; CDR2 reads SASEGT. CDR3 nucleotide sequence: TGTGCCAGTAGTGAACCTGGGGGGGTACAAGAGACCCAGTACTTC. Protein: CASSEPGGVQETQYF.

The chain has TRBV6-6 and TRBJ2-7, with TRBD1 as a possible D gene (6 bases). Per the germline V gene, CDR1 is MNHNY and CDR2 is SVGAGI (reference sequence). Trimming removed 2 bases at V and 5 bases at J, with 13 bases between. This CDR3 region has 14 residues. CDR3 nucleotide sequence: TGTGCCAGCAGTTACGTTCAGGGGAGCGACGAGCAGTACTTC. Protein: CASSYVQGSDEQYF.

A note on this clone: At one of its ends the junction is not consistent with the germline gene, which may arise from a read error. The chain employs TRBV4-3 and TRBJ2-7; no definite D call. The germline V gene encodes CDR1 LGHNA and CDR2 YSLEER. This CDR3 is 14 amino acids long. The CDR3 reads CASSPEIASSEQYF. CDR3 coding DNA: TGCGCCAGCAGCCCTGAGATCGCCTCCTCCGAGCAGTACTTC.

The DNA for the CDR3 is TGTGCCAGCAGCGGACAGCGGGGCGACGAGCAGTACTTC. This encodes CASSGQRGDEQYF. The V and J genes are TRBV7-3 and TRBJ2-7, with D possibly being TRBD2 (7 bases). Germline values: CDR1 SGHTA, CDR2 FQGTGA. Trimming shortened V by 5 bases and J by 5 bases, and 13 bases separated the two germline ends. The CDR3 contains 13 residues.

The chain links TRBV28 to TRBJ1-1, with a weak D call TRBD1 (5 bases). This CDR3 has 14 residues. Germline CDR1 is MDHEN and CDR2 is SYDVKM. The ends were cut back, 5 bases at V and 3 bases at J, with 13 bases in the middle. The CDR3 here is CASSGNRDYTEAFF. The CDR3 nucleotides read TGTGCCAGCAGTGGAAACCGGGACTACACTGAAGCTTTCTTT.

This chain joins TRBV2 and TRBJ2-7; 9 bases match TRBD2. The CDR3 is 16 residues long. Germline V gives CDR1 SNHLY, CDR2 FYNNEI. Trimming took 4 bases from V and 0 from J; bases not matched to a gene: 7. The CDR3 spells CASSAFSGSSSYEQYF. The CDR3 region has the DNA TGTGCCAGCAGTGCATTTAGCGGGAGTAGCTCCTACGAGCAGTACTTC.

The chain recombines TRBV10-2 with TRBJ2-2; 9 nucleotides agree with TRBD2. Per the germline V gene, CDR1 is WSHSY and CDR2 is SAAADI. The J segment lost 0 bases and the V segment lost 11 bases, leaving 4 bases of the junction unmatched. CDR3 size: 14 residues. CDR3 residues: CAGRLAANTGELFF. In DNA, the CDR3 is TGCGCCGGGCGACTAGCGGCGAACACCGGGGAGCTGTTTTTT.

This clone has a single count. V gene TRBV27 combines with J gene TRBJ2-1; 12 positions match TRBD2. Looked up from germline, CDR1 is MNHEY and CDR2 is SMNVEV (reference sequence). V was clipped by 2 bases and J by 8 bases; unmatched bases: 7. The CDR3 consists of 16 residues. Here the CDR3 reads CASSLILAGGMDEQFF. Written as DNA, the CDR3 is TGTGCCAGCAGTTTAATACTAGCGGGGGGAATGGATGAGCAGTTCTTC.